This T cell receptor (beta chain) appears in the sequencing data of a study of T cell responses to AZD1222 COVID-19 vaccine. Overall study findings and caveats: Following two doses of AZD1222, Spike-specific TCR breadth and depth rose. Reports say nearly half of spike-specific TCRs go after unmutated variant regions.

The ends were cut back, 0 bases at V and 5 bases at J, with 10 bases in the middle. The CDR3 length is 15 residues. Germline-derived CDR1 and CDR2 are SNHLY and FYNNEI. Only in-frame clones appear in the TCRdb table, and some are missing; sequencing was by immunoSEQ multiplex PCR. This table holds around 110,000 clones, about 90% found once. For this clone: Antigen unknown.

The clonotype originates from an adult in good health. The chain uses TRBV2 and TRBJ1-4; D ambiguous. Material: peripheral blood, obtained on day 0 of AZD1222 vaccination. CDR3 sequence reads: CASSEAGQENEKLFF. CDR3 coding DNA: TGTGCCAGCAGTGAAGCGGGCCAGGAGAATGAAAAACTGTTTTTT. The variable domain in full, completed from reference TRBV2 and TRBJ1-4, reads EPEVTQTPSHQVTQMGQEVILRCVPISNHLYFYWYRQILGQKVEFLVSFYNNEISEKSEIFDDQFSVERPDGSNFTLKIRSTKLEDSAMYFCASSEAGQENEKLFFGSGTQLSVL.